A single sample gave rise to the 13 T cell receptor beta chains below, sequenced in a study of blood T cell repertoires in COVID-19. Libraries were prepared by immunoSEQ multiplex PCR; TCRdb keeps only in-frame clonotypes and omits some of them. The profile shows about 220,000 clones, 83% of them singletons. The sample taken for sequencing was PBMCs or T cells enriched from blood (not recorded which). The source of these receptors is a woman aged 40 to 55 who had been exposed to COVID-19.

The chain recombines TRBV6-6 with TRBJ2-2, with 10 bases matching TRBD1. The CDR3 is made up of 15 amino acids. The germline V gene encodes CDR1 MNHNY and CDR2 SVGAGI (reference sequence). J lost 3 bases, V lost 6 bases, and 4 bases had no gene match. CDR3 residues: CASRDGTGDTGELFF. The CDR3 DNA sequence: TGTGCCAGCAGGGATGGGACAGGGGACACCGGGGAGCTGTTTTTT.

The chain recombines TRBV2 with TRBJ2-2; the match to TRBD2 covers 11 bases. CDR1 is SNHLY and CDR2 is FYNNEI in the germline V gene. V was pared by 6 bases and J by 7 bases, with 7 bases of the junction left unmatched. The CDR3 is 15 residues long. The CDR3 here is CASSGSTSGVGELFF. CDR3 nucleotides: TGTGCCAGCAGCGGGTCGACTAGCGGGGTCGGGGAGCTGTTTTTT.

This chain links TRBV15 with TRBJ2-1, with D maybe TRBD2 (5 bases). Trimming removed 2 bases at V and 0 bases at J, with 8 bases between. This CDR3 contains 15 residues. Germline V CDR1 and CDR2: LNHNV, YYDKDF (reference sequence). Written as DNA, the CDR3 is TGTGCCACCAGCAGAAACCGGGACTCCTACAATGAGCAGTTCTTC. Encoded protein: CATSRNRDSYNEQFF.

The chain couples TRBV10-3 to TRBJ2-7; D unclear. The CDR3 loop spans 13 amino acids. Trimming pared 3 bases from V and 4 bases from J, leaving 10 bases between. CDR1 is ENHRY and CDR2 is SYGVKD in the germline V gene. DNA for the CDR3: TGTGCCATCAGTGACCCTCCCCAGTACGAGCAGTACTTC. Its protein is CAISDPPQYEQYF.

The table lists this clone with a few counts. Here the CDR3 DNA reads TGTGCCAGCAGCGCGAGCACAGATACGCAGTATTTT. Amino acids: CASSASTDTQYF. The chain recombines TRBV6-5 with TRBJ2-3; no firm D call. Trimming removed 6 bases at V and 0 bases at J, with 4 bases between. The length of the CDR3 is 12 residues. Germline CDR1 is MNHEY and CDR2 is SVGAGI.

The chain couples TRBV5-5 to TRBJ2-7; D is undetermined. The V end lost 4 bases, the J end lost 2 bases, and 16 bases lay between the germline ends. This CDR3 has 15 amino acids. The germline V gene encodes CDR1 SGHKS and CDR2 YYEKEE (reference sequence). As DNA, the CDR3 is TGTGCCAGCAGCCCCCGGCAGGCTGCGACCTACGAGCAGTACTTC. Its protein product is CASSPRQAATYEQYF.

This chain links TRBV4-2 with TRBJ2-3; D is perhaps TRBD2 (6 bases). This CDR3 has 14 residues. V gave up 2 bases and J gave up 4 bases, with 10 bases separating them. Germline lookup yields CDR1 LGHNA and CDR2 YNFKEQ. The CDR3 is CASSQKRLADTQYF. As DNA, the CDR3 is TGTGCCAGCAGCCAAAAAAGACTAGCAGATACGCAGTATTTT.

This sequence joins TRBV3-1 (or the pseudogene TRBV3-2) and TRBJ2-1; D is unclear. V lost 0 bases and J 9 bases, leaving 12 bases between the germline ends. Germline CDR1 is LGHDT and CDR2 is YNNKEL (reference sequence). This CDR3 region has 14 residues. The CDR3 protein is CASSQDGSGVEQFF. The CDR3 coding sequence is TGTGCCAGCAGCCAAGACGGCTCAGGCGTTGAGCAGTTCTTC.

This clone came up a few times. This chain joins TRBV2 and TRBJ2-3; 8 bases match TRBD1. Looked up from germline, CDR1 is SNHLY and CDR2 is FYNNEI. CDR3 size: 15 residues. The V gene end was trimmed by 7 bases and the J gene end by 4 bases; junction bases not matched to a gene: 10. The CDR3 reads CASISGQGPADTQYF. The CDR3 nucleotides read TGTGCCAGCATTTCCGGACAGGGTCCCGCAGATACGCAGTATTTT.

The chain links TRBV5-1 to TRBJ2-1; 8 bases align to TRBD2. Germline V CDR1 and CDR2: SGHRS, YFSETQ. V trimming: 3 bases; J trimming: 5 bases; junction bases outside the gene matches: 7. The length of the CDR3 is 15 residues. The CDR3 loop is CASSSTSEINNEQFF. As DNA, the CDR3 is TGCGCCAGCAGCTCGACTAGCGAAATCAACAATGAGCAGTTCTTC.

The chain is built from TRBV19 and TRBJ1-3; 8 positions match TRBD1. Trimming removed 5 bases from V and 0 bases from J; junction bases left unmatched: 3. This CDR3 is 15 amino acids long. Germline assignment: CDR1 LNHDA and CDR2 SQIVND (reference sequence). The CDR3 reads CASSSQGGSGNTIYF. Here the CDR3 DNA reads TGTGCCAGTAGTTCACAGGGGGGCTCTGGAAACACCATATATTTT.

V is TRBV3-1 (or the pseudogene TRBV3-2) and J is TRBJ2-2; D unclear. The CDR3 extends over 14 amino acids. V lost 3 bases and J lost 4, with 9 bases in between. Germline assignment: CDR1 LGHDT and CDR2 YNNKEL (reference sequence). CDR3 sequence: CASSQARSTGELFF. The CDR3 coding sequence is TGTGCCAGCAGCCAGGCCAGATCCACCGGGGAGCTGTTTTTT.

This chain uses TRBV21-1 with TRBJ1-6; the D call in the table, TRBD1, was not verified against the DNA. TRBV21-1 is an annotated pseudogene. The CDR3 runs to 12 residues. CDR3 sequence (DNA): TGTGCCAGCAGCAAAGTTAGGGGACCCCTCCACTTT. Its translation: CASSKVRGPLHF.